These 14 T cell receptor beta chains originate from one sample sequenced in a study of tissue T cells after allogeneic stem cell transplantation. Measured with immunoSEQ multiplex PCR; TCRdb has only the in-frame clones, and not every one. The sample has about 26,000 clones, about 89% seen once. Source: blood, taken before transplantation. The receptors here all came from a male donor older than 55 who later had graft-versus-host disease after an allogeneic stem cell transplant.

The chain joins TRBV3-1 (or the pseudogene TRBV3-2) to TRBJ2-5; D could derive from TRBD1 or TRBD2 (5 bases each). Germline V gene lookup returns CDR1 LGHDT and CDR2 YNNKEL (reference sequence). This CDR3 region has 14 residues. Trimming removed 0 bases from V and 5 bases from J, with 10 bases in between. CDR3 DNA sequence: TGTGCCAGCAGCCAAGACGGAGAGGGGGAGACCCAGTACTTC. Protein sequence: CASSQDGEGETQYF.

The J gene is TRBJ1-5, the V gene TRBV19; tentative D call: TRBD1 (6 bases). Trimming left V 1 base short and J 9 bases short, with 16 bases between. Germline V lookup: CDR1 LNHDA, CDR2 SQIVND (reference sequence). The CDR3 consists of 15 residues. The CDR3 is CASSIAAQGPGPQHF. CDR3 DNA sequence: TGTGCCAGTAGTATAGCCGCTCAGGGGCCCGGGCCCCAGCATTTT.

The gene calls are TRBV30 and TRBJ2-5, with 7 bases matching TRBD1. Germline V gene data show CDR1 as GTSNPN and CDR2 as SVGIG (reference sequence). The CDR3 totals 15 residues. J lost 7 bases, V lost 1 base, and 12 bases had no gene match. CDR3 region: CAWSGGQPIGGTQYF. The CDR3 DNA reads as TGTGCCTGGAGTGGGGGACAGCCTATAGGGGGGACCCAGTACTTC.

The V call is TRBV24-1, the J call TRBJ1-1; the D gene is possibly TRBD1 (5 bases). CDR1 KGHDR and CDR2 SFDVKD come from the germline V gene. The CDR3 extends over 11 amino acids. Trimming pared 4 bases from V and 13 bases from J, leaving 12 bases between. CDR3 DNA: TGTGCCACCAGTGACACCAAGGACAATTTCTTT. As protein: CATSDTKDNFF.

In nucleotides, the CDR3 is TGTGCCAGCAGGATCCACAGCCGAGGCTATGGCTACACCTTC. Encoded protein: CASRIHSRGYGYTF. The J gene is TRBJ1-2, the V gene TRBV6-5; the D is unclear. This CDR3 comprises 14 residues. In germline, CDR1 is MNHEY, CDR2 SVGAGI. V was shortened by 6 bases and J by 4 bases, with 15 bases between the two germline ends.

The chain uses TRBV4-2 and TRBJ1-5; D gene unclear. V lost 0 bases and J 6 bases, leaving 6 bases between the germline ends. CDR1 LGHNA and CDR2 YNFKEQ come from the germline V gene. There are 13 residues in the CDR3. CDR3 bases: TGTGCCAGCAGCCAAGATAGTGGTCAGCCCCAGCATTTT. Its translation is CASSQDSGQPQHF.

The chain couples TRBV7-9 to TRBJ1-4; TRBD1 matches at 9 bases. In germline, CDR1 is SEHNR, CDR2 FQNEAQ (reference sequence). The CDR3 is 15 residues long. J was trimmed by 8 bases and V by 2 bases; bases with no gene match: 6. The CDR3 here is CASSLTGQGGEKLFF. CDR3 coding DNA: TGTGCCAGCAGCTTAACGGGACAGGGAGGGGAAAAACTGTTTTTT. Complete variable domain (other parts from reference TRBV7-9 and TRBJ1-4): DTGVSQNPRHKITKRGQNVTFRCDPISEHNRLYWYRQTLGQGPEFLTYFQNEAQLEKSRLLSDRFSAERPKGSFSTLEIQRTEQGDSAMYLCASSLTGQGGEKLFFGSGTQLSVL.

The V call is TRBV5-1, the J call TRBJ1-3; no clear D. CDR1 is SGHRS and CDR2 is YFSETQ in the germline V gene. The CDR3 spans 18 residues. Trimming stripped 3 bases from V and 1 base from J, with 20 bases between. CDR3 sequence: CASSWSAILRGSGNTIYF. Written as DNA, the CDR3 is TGCGCCAGCAGCTGGAGCGCCATCCTCCGGGGATCTGGAAACACCATATATTTT.

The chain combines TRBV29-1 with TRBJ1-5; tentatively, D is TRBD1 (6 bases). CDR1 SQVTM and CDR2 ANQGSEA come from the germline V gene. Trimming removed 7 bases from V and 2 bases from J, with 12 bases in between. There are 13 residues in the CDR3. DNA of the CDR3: TGCAGCGGGGGGCAGGGTGGCAATCAGCCCCAGCATTTT. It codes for CSGGQGGNQPQHF.

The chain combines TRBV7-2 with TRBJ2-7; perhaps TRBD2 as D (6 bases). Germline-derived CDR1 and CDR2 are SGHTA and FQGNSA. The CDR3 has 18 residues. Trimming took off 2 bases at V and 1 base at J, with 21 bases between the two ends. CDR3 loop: CASSLTGIRSGLSYEQYF. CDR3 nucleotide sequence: TGTGCCAGCAGCTTAACCGGCATACGTAGCGGACTATCCTACGAGCAGTACTTC.

This CDR3 reads CASSEGDSITGELFF. The CDR3 DNA reads as TGTGCCAGCAGTGAAGGCGATAGCATAACCGGGGAGCTGTTTTTT. The genes are TRBV6-1 and TRBJ2-2; D remains ambiguous. V was trimmed by 1 base and J by 5 bases, leaving 11 bases between them. In germline, CDR1 is MNHNS, CDR2 SASEGT. The CDR3 has 15 residues.

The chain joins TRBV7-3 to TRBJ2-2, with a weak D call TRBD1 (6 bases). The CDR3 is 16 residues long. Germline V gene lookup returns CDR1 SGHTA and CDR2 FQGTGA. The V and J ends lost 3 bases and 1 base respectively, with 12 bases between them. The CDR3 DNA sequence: TGTGCCAGCAGCTTTTCAGGGGAGTTGAACACCGGGGAGCTGTTTTTT. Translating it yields CASSFSGELNTGELFF.

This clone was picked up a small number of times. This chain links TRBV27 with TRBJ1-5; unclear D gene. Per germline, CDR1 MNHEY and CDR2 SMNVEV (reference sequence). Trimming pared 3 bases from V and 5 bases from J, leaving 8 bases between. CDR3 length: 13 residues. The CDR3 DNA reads TGTGCCAGCAGTTTGAAGGCGTATCAGCCCCAGCATTTT. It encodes CASSLKAYQPQHF.

CDR3: CASSLQEAYGYTF. Written as DNA, the CDR3 is TGTGCCAGCAGCTTACAGGAGGCCTATGGCTACACCTTC. The chain has TRBV5-5 and TRBJ1-2; D perhaps matches TRBD1 (5 bases). Trimming took 2 bases from V and 4 from J, leaving 9 bases between them. CDR1 and CDR2 (germline): SGHKS, YYEKEE (reference sequence). The CDR3 consists of 13 residues.